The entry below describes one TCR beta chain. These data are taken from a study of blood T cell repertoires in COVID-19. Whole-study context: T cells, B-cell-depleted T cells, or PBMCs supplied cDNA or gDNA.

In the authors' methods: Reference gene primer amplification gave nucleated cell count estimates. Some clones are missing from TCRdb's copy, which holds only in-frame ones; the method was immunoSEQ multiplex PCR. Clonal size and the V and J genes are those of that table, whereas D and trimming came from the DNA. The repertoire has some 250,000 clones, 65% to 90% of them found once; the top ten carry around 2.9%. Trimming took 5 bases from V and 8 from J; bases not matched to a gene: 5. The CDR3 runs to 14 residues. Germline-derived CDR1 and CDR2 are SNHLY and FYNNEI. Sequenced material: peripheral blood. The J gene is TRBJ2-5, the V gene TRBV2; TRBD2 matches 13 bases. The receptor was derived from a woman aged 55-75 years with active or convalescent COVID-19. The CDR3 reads CASSFGLAGDTQYF. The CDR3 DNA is TGTGCCAGCAGTTTCGGACTAGCGGGGGACACCCAGTACTTC.